Sequencing of this T cell receptor (beta chain) was carried out in a study of regulatory T cells. The PCR used 52 TRBV and 13 TRBJ primers. Assay used: immunoSEQ multiplex PCR; TCRdb lists only in-frame clones, some missing. The sample has 4,100 or so clones, more than 85% seen once. With regard to this clone: What it binds is unknown.

Regulatory (CD25-high CD127-low) and conventional (CD25-low CD127-high) CD4+ T cells were sorted separately. Overall study results and limits: Patient repertoires had restricted TRB V-J pairs and skewed V and J usage, most in Tregs. CD3G-deficient patients' regulatory T cells showed reduced Shannon diversity versus autologous conventional CD4+ and control regulatory cells. Roughly tenfold fewer unique productive TRB reads came from patient Treg samples versus control samples.

Sequencing used CD4+ Tregs sorted from blood. This receptor was taken from a child aged 2 to 9 with CD3G deficiency.

CDR3 sequence (DNA): TGTGCCAGCAGTGCCGGGGGGGCGGGAGCTTACGAGCAGTACTTC. Residues: CASSAGGAGAYEQYF. This chain joins TRBV28 and TRBJ2-7, with 8 bases lining up with TRBD2. Germline lookup yields CDR1 MDHEN and CDR2 SYDVKM. There are 15 residues in the CDR3. The ends lost 5 bases at V and 4 bases at J; junction bases unmatched: 10.